The 6 T cell receptor beta chains reported below all come from one sample, sequenced in a study of blood T cell repertoires in COVID-19. Clones were sequenced by immunoSEQ multiplex PCR, and TCRdb holds only the in-frame ones, with some missing. Among about 260,000 clones listed, 80% to 90% were seen once. The source material was peripheral blood. These receptors all stem from a woman aged 70 to 79 with COVID-19, enrolled during active disease.

The gene calls are TRBV6-5 and TRBJ1-5; no clear D gene. V was cut by 6 bases and J by 4 bases, with 10 bases left in between. Per germline, CDR1 MNHEY and CDR2 SVGAGI. This CDR3 has 13 amino acids. The DNA of the CDR3 is TGTGCCAGCAGACAACACCAAAATCAGCCCCAGCATTTT. Protein product: CASRQHQNQPQHF.

The chain couples TRBV6-1 to TRBJ2-5, with 7 nucleotides matching TRBD2. From germline, CDR1 is MNHNS and CDR2 SASEGT. The J segment lost 2 bases and the V segment lost 3 bases, leaving 6 bases of the junction unmatched. This CDR3 is 15 amino acids long. CDR3 DNA: TGTGCCAGCAGTGACCAGGGAGGGCGGCAAGAGACCCAGTACTTC. Encoded protein: CASSDQGGRQETQYF.

The J gene is TRBJ1-3, the V gene TRBV5-1; D might be TRBD1 (5 bases). Germline V gives CDR1 SGHRS, CDR2 YFSETQ. The ends were cut back, 4 bases at V and 2 bases at J, with 10 bases in the middle. This CDR3 contains 14 residues. CDR3 nucleotide sequence: TGCGCCAGCAGCCCGGGGGGGGCTGGAAACACCATATATTTT. It codes for CASSPGGAGNTIYF.

V gene TRBV7-2 combines with J gene TRBJ1-3; 10 nucleotides match TRBD1. Losses at the gene ends were 5 bases for V and 10 bases for J; bases not matched to a gene: 11. The CDR3 contains 15 residues. The germline V gene has CDR1 SGHTA and CDR2 FQGNSA. The CDR3 reads CASSELTGGSGTIYF. In DNA, the CDR3 is TGTGCCAGCAGCGAGTTGACAGGGGGCAGTGGGACCATATATTTT. The full variable domain, with the rest looked up from reference TRBV7-2 and TRBJ1-3, is GAGVSQSPSNKVTEKGKDVELRCDPISGHTALYWYRQSLGQGLEFLIYFQGNSAPDKSGLPSDRFSAERTGGSVSTLTIQRTQQEDSAVYLCASSELTGGSGTIYFGEGSWLTVV.

This clone is a singleton in its sample. V is TRBV10-3 and J is TRBJ1-1, with a weak D call TRBD1 (6 bases). The germline CDR1 and CDR2 sequences are ENHRY and SYGVKD. The CDR3 sequence is 14 residues long. V lost 6 bases and J 3 bases, leaving 14 bases between the germline ends. The DNA for the CDR3 is TGTGCCATCAGGGGCCCATCAGGGGACACTGAAGCTTTCTTT. Translated: CAIRGPSGDTEAFF.

The rearrangement links TRBV11-3 to TRBJ2-7; maybe TRBD1 (6 bases). CDR1 is SGHNT, CDR2 YENEEA, per germline. CDR3 length equals 12 residues. Deletions cut 4 bases from V and 7 bases from J, with 11 bases between. In DNA, the CDR3 is TGTGCCAGCAGCTCAGGGGTGGGGGAGCAGTACTTC. Translated, it gives CASSSGVGEQYF.